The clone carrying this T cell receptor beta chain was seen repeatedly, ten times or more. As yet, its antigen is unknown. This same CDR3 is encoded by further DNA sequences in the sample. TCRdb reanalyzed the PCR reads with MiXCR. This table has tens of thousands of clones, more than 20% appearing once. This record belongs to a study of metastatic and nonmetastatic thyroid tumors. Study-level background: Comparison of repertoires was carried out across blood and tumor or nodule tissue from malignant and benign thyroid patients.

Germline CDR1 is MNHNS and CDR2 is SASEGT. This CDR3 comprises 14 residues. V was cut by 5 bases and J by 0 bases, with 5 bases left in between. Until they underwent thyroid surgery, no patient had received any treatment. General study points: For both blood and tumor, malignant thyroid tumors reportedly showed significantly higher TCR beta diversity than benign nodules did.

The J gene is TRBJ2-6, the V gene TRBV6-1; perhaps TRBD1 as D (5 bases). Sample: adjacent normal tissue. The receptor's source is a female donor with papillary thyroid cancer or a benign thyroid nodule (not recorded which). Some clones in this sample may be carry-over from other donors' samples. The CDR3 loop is CASSQGSGANVLTF. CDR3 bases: TGTGCCAGCAGTCAGGGCTCTGGGGCCAACGTCCTGACTTTC.